This T cell receptor (beta chain) was obtained from a study of OX40 agonist ivuxolimab in advanced cancers. For context, the study as a whole: Ivuxolimab was an agonistic, fully human IgG2 monoclonal antibody directed against OX40 (CD134), a costimulatory receptor. Intravenous ivuxolimab was administered to patients every 2 weeks at six dose levels: 0.01, 0.1, 0.3, 1.5, 3 and 10 mg/kg. In the dose-escalation cohort, roughly 82% of patients were male, and the mean age was 60 years with a range of about 20 to 90. Three dose-escalation patients achieved partial responses, one with hepatocellular carcinoma and two with cutaneous melanoma. Patients were allowed to have had prior anti-PD-1, anti-PD-L1 or anti-CTLA-4 therapy, and around 40% of the dose-escalation patients had previously received checkpoint inhibitors. The monotherapy dose-escalation portion (N ≈ 50 patients) of the phase I ivuxolimab trial is reported in the paper. Peripheral TCRbeta sequencing aimed to test whether ivuxolimab altered TCR sequence diversity and caused clonal T-cell expansion. Of the approximately 53 patients in dose escalation, some 19 had hepatocellular carcinoma, some 15 had melanoma, 9 had renal cell carcinoma and 9 had head and neck cancer.

Genomic DNA was isolated from the sorted cells so that the TCRbeta CDR3 region could be sequenced. TCRbeta CDR3 regions were sequenced using the immunoSEQ Assay. TCRdb carries this immuneACCESS record with in-frame sequences only. Its versions omit some clonotypes, under half of them owing to an unresolved V gene in the studies checked, with the rest unexplained. A total of roughly 70,000 clones appear in this sample, approximately 78% of them only once. The ten largest make up 0.4% to 0.5% of the sample. As for this clone: Its antigen has not been determined. No base quality information exists; no much larger clone differs at one position.

The germline V gene encodes CDR1 SGHAT and CDR2 FQNNGV. Trimming takes 0 bases from V and 8 bases from J, and the germline ends sit 13 bases apart. Reading from cysteine to phenylalanine, the CDR3 counts 15 amino acids. CDR3 DNA is the only sequence kept; it has 45 bases, read in frame from the first base. Overall results and qualifications from the work: In partial responders in the 0.1-3.0 mg/kg groups, normalized peripheral clonal expansion was found to be among the lowest, especially among CD8+ T cells. At doses of 0.1 to 3.0 mg/kg, clonal expansion of both CD4+ and CD8+ blood T cells was observed from baseline to week 6. After ivuxolimab, expanded clones were on average more numerous among CD8+ T cells than among CD4+ T cells. The antigen specificity of the peripheral T cells that underwent clonal expansion was not determined. Low levels of normalized T-cell clonal expansion were also seen in some patients who did not respond.

Patients with a history of autoimmune disease or receiving systemic immunosuppression were excluded from the trial. Peripheral blood for TCR sequencing was collected from all dose cohorts at baseline, on cycle 4 day 1, and on cycle 7 day 1. Samples were obtained from an open-label, multicenter, first-in-human phase I dose-escalation trial of ivuxolimab. Adults with locally advanced or metastatic melanoma, renal cell carcinoma, hepatocellular carcinoma or head and neck squamous cell carcinoma were enrolled in the trial. Before TCR sequencing, CD4+ and CD8+ T cells were separately sorted from peripheral blood.

The chain is assembled from TRBV11-2 and TRBJ2-2; the D assignment is uncertain and may be TRBD1 or TRBD2, with 5 bases supporting each. The sequenced sample was CD4+ or CD8+ T cells sorted from blood, obtained in a trial of the OX40 agonist ivuxolimab. This receptor was identified in an adult with an advanced solid tumor such as melanoma, head and neck, liver or kidney cancer. The CDR3 amino acid sequence is: CASSLDFVGTGELFF. The nucleotide sequence is given as TGTGCCAGCAGCTTAGATTTCGTCGGGACGGGGGAGCTGTTTTTT.